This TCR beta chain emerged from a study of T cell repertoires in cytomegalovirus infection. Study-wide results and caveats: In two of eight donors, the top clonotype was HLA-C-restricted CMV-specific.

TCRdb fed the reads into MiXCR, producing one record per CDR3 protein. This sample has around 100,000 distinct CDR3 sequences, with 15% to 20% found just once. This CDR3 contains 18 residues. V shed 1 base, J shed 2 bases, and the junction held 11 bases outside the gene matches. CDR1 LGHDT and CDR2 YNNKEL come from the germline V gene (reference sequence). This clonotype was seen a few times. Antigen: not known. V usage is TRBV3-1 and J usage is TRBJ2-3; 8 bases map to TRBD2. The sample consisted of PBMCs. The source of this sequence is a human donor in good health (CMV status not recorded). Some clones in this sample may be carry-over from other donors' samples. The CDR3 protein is CASSQGGEGLGITDTQYF. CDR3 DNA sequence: TGTGCCAGCAGCCAAGGTGGTGAGGGACTAGGGATCACAGATACGCAGTATTTT.